This entry features one TCR beta chain sequence. What it recognizes is unknown. The germline gives CDR1 SGHVS, CDR2 FQNEAQ. V shed 4 bases and J shed 5 bases, with 9 bases lying between them. This CDR3 comprises 13 residues. The data originate from a study of cytomegalovirus exposure and HLA in healthy donors. Broader study findings: It was reported that the classifier diagnosed cytomegalovirus status with high specificity and sensitivity in both the original and validation cohorts. Subsequent analysis found a tendency for first-cohort TCR clusters to co-occur within the roughly 130 validation repertoires.

TCRdb keeps only in-frame clones here, not all; method: immunoSEQ multiplex PCR. The data hold about 120,000 clones, with approximately 87% observed a single time. The chain couples TRBV7-8 to TRBJ1-5; no definite D call. Specimen: PBMCs. The sequence was obtained from a woman in her 30s in good health and CMV-seronegative. CDR3 loop: CASSYGLDQPQHF. CDR3 nucleotides: TGTGCCAGCAGCTATGGCCTTGATCAGCCCCAGCATTTT.